This TCR beta chain was obtained from a study of blood T cell repertoires in COVID-19. J gave up 7 bases and V 2 bases, and 8 bases lay outside the gene matches. The germline gives CDR1 LGHDT, CDR2 YNNKEL (reference sequence). This CDR3 is built from 16 residues. Generated by immunoSEQ multiplex PCR, the TCRdb table keeps only in-frame clones and is missing some. This table has 40,000 to 45,000 clones, just over 85% appearing once. The sequence came from a man aged 55 to 70 with active COVID-19. Material for sequencing was peripheral blood. This rearrangement joins TRBV3-1 (or the pseudogene TRBV3-2) to TRBJ2-7, with 13 bases matching TRBD2. The CDR3, as DNA: TGTGCCAGCAGCCAACGACTAGCGGGAGGCGCGGGGGAGCAGTACTTC. Its protein is CASSQRLAGGAGEQYF.